Shown below are 23 T cell receptor beta chains from a single sample sequenced in a study of cytomegalovirus exposure and HLA in healthy donors listed by TCRdb under 2017. The library was generated by the immunoSEQ multiplex PCR assay. The multiplex PCR relied on a mix of 60 forward primers for TCR Vbeta segments and 13 reverse primers for TCR Jbeta segments. The table was pulled from immuneACCESS by TCRdb, which kept in-frame rearrangements only. Such tables lose some clones; where checked, under half of the loss comes from unresolved V genes, and the rest has no known cause. The sample's table lists a count of around 190,000 clones. The ten top clones hold around 0.95% of the sample. Material for sequencing was PBMCs. These receptor sequences come from a woman aged 25 to 45 in good health and CMV-seropositive.

This chain links TRBV18 with TRBJ2-5; 12 bases map to TRBD2. CDR1 KGHSH and CDR2 LQKENI come from the germline V gene. V shed 3 bases and J 7 bases; nucleotides not matched to a gene: 9. The CDR3 has 16 residues. In DNA, the CDR3 is TGTGCCAGCTCACCCCTGACTAGCGGGGGAAGTGGGACCCAGTACTTC. This gives the protein CASSPLTSGGSGTQYF.

The chain is built from TRBV7-8 and TRBJ1-2; no reliable D call. The CDR3 sequence is 13 residues long. CDR1 and CDR2 (germline): SGHVS, FQNEAQ. V was cut by 1 base and J by 4 bases, with 7 bases left in between. The CDR3, as DNA: TGTGCCAGCAGCTTAGGCATACTCTATGGCTACACCTTC. Its translation is CASSLGILYGYTF.

The chain uses TRBV5-1 and TRBJ2-7; 16 bases are shared with TRBD2. Germline values: CDR1 SGHRS, CDR2 YFSETQ. CDR3 length: 15 amino acids. V trimming: 7 bases; J trimming: 5 bases; junction bases outside the gene matches: 6. The CDR3 loop is CASQRGTSGRDEQYF. The CDR3 DNA reads as TGCGCCAGCCAGAGGGGGACTAGCGGGAGGGACGAGCAGTACTTC.

The V gene is TRBV15, the J gene TRBJ2-7; 9 bases fit TRBD1. This CDR3 comprises 15 residues. The germline CDR1 and CDR2 sequences are LNHNV and YYDKDF (reference sequence). With V trimmed by 0 bases and J by 4 bases, 4 bases remained unmatched. Here the CDR3 reads CATSRDGQGPYEQYF. The CDR3 bases are TGTGCCACCAGCAGAGACGGACAGGGGCCTTACGAGCAGTACTTC.

The rearrangement uses TRBV7-2 and TRBJ2-7; perhaps TRBD2 as D (6 bases). The germline gives CDR1 SGHTA, CDR2 FQGNSA. V was cut by 5 bases and J by 10 bases, with 12 bases left in between. CDR3 size: 11 residues. The CDR3 DNA reads TGTGCCAGCAGCATCCGGGACTTACAGTACTTC. It specifies CASSIRDLQYF.

The chain links TRBV2 to TRBJ2-5, with 7 bases aligning to TRBD1. This CDR3 region has 12 residues. CDR1 and CDR2 (germline): SNHLY, FYNNEI. Germline trimming cut 8 bases from V and 1 base from J; bases unmatched to any gene: 1. The CDR3 DNA reads as TGTGCCAGCGGGACAGTCCAAGAGACCCAGTACTTC. This gives the protein CASGTVQETQYF.

The V gene is TRBV2, the J gene TRBJ1-5, with D tentatively TRBD1 (6 bases). The germline gives CDR1 SNHLY, CDR2 FYNNEI. The CDR3 totals 15 residues. Trimming removed 7 bases at V and 1 base at J, with 14 bases between. Written as DNA, the CDR3 is TGTGCCAGCAATCGGGAGGGGGGAAGCAATCAGCCCCAGCATTTT. Protein product: CASNREGGSNQPQHF.

The chain employs TRBV7-2 and TRBJ2-5; 12 bases map to TRBD1. The assigned J gene may be wrong: the sequence end matches TRBJ2-7 better. Germline-derived CDR1 and CDR2 are SGHTA and FQGNSA. This CDR3 is 14 amino acids long. CDR3 loop: CASSPGTGGREQYF. The CDR3 nucleotides read TGTGCCAGCAGCCCCGGGACAGGGGGCCGCGAGCAGTACTTC.

Worth noting for this clone: This sample includes further DNA sequences coding for the same CDR3. The V gene is TRBV6-5, the J gene TRBJ2-5, with 11 bases identical to TRBD2. The junction had 6 bases not matched to a gene; V was cut back by 5 bases and J by 4 bases. Germline assignment: CDR1 MNHEY and CDR2 SVGAGI. The CDR3 length is 15 residues. The CDR3 sequence is CASSPGLAVRETQYF. In DNA form, the CDR3 reads TGTGCCAGCAGTCCGGGACTAGCGGTGCGAGAGACCCAGTACTTC.

The chain links TRBV28 to TRBJ2-5; the match to TRBD2 covers 13 bases. The DNA end is a closer match to TRBJ2-7, so the J assignment may be wrong. Germline V gene lookup returns CDR1 MDHEN and CDR2 SYDVKM. The CDR3 contains 17 residues. CDR3: CASSLNIGLAGAYEQYF. The DNA for the CDR3 is TGTGCCAGCAGTTTAAACATCGGACTAGCGGGGGCCTACGAGCAGTACTTC.

V is TRBV2 and J is TRBJ2-7, with a tentative D call TRBD2 (6 bases). Between the trimmed V and J ends, which lost 4 bases and 4 bases, there was a span of 17 bases. The length of the CDR3 is 15 residues. From germline, CDR1 is SNHLY and CDR2 FYNNEI. The CDR3 DNA reads TGTGCCAGCAGTGGATTCATGGGGGGTCGGTACGAGCAGTACTTC. It translates to CASSGFMGGRYEQYF.

This chain joins TRBV10-1 and TRBJ2-1; 8 positions agree with TRBD2. In germline, CDR1 is WNHNN, CDR2 SYGVQD (reference sequence). This CDR3 region has 17 residues. With 3 bases clipped from V and 5 bases from J, the junction kept 12 bases outside the gene matches. The CDR3 here is CASSDGRSGRWDNEQFF. The CDR3, as DNA: TGCGCCAGCAGTGACGGTCGGAGCGGGAGATGGGACAATGAGCAGTTCTTC.

The chain uses TRBV2 and TRBJ2-1; 9 bases align to TRBD2. CDR1 SNHLY and CDR2 FYNNEI come from the germline V gene. The ends lost 1 base at V and 7 bases at J; junction bases unmatched: 8. The CDR3 consists of 16 residues. CDR3 nucleotide sequence: TGTGCCAGCAGTGAAGACTGGCTAGCGGGGAATAATGAGCAGTTCTTC. Protein product: CASSEDWLAGNNEQFF.

The chain links TRBV6-1 to TRBJ1-4; 7 bases map to TRBD1. Germline CDR1 is MNHNS and CDR2 is SASEGT. This CDR3 is 15 amino acids long. V dropped 8 bases and J dropped 0; count of bases not matched to a gene: 6. Written as DNA, the CDR3 is TGTGCCAGCGCACGGACAGGTCCAACTAATGAAAAACTGTTTTTT. Protein sequence: CASARTGPTNEKLFF.

The J gene is TRBJ2-5, the V gene TRBV6-1, with TRBD1 identical over 9 bases. CDR3 size: 13 residues. Germline lookup yields CDR1 MNHNS and CDR2 SASEGT. Germline trimming cut 7 bases from V and 4 bases from J; bases unmatched to any gene: 4. The CDR3 bases are TGTGCCAGCATCCGGGACAGGGTAGAGACCCAGTACTTC. Protein sequence: CASIRDRVETQYF.

This chain joins TRBV30 and TRBJ1-1, with D tentatively TRBD1 (6 bases). V lost 0 bases and J 11 bases, leaving 13 bases between the germline ends. The CDR3 covers 12 residues. Germline V CDR1 and CDR2: GTSNPN, SVGIG (reference sequence). Here the CDR3 reads CAWSVIGGEAFF. In DNA, the CDR3 is TGTGCCTGGAGTGTCATAGGGGGGGAGGCTTTCTTT.

The chain links TRBV5-1 to TRBJ1-1; 7 positions match TRBD1. J lost 3 bases, V lost 2 bases, and 16 bases had no gene match. From germline, CDR1 is SGHRS and CDR2 YFSETQ. This CDR3 is 18 amino acids long. The CDR3 sequence is CASSFVGGGSGWDTEAFF. The CDR3 bases are TGCGCCAGCAGCTTCGTTGGAGGGGGCTCGGGGTGGGACACTGAAGCTTTCTTT.

This chain connects TRBV7-2 to TRBJ2-7, with D unclear. V shed 1 base and J shed 4 bases, with 8 bases lying between them. Germline V CDR1 and CDR2: SGHTA, FQGNSA. This CDR3 has 13 amino acids. The CDR3 nucleotides read TGTGCCAGCAGCTTAGTAAAACAATACGAGCAGTACTTC. Amino acid sequence: CASSLVKQYEQYF.

The V gene is TRBV15, the J gene TRBJ1-5; D perhaps matches TRBD1 (5 bases). V shed 0 bases and J shed 5 bases, with 20 bases lying between them. The V gene's germline CDR1 is LNHNV and CDR2 YYDKDF (reference sequence). This CDR3 comprises 18 residues. The CDR3 nucleotides read TGTGCCACCAGCAGAGATGTAGGGGCAGGCCGGTGGCATCAGCCCCAGCATTTT. Amino acid sequence: CATSRDVGAGRWHQPQHF. Based on the CDR3 plus reference TRBV15 and TRBJ1-5, the full variable domain is DAMVIQNPRYQVTQFGKPVTLSCSQTLNHNVMYWYQQKSSQAPKLLFHYYDKDFNNEADTPDNFQSRRPNTSFCFLDIRSPGLGDTAMYLCATSRDVGAGRWHQPQHFGDGTRLSIL.

V gene TRBV4-1 combines with J gene TRBJ1-6, with 7 bases fitting TRBD1. J was trimmed by 7 bases and V by 4 bases; bases with no gene match: 4. CDR1 and CDR2 from the germline V gene are MGHRA and YSYEKL. This CDR3 contains 14 residues. The CDR3 loop is CASSRQGLNSPLHF. Here the CDR3 DNA reads TGCGCCAGCAGCCGACAGGGTCTAAATTCACCCCTCCACTTT.

V usage is TRBV10-2 and J usage is TRBJ2-1; 11 bases fit TRBD2. Trimming cost V 8 bases and J 6 bases; bases outside gene matches: 6. Germline values: CDR1 WSHSY, CDR2 SAAADI. The CDR3 length is 14 residues. The CDR3 spells CASLAGGVFNEQFF. The CDR3 DNA follows: TGCGCCAGCTTAGCGGGAGGGGTTTTCAATGAGCAGTTCTTC.

The rearrangement links TRBV11-2 to TRBJ1-3, with 8 bases lining up with TRBD1. Germline CDR1 reads SGHAT; CDR2 reads FQNNGV. This CDR3 comprises 15 residues. Trimming at V came to 5 bases and at J to 2 bases, leaving 5 bases not matched to a gene. The CDR3 DNA sequence: TGTGCCAGCAGCCGACAGGGGTGGGCTGGAAACACCATATATTTT. As protein: CASSRQGWAGNTIYF.

The V and J genes are TRBV29-1 and TRBJ2-1; 11 positions match TRBD2. Trimming at V came to 6 bases and at J to 4 bases, leaving 2 bases not matched to a gene. The CDR3 length is 13 residues. Per the germline V gene, CDR1 is SQVTM and CDR2 is ANQGSEA. The CDR3 sequence is CSVGTSGYNEQFF. The CDR3 DNA follows: TGCAGCGTCGGGACTAGCGGATACAATGAGCAGTTCTTC.